This TCR beta chain was recorded in a study of radiotherapy plus CTLA-4 blockade in lung cancer (dated by TCRdb to the late 2010s). Study-wide context: Objective responses were observed in 15% to 20% of enrolled patients, and disease control was achieved in about 32%.

The CDR1 and CDR2 encoded by the germline V gene are SGHTA and FQGNSA. The CDR3 holds 15 amino acids from the cysteine to the phenylalanine. The only DNA kept is the CDR3, 45 bases in frame from the first base. V is trimmed back by 2 bases and J by 5 bases, and the junction contains 6 bases that no gene match accounts for. Results the study describes overall, beyond this receptor: After treatment with radiotherapy and ipilimumab, TCR clones that came from tumors expanded in the peripheral blood. The strongest predictors of response, as reported, were early dynamic changes in blood T cell clones along with a rise in serum interferon-beta after radiation.

The study tested focal radiation therapy combined with CTLA-4 blockade (ipilimumab) in patients with chemo-refractory metastatic non-small-cell lung cancer. Libraries were prepared through the immunoSEQ multiplex PCR assay. As stored in TCRdb, this immuneACCESS dataset retains in-frame rearrangements with V and J assigned. A fraction of the clones does not appear; measured against another copy, unresolved V genes explain less than half of the discrepancy, and the remainder lacks a known reason. In this sample the table shows 70,000 to 90,000 clones, roughly 75% of which occur a single time. Around 7.1% of the sample belongs to the ten largest clones. For this clone: There is no known antigen for this receptor. Base-call qualities are not available, and no considerably larger clone is one nucleotide away.

The source material was peripheral blood, sampled from a patient treated with radiotherapy plus ipilimumab. The V and J segments used are TRBV7-2 and TRBJ2-1, with TRBD2 identical over 7 junction bases. The receptor was isolated from a human donor with non-small cell lung cancer who had a complete response to radiotherapy plus ipilimumab. The sequenced DNA is TGTGCCAGCAGCTTACCCACCGGGACTAACAATGAGCAGTTCTTC. Translated, it reads CASSLPTGTNNEQFF.